One and the same sample provided the 15 T cell receptor beta chains below, sequenced in a study of CD8 T cells in Susac syndrome. Random hexamers were used to reverse transcribe roughly 0.5 to 1 ug of RNA. TCRdb fed the immunoSEQ multiplex PCR reads into MiXCR, producing one record per CDR3 protein. The data contain some 180,000 distinct CDR3 sequences, over 85% of them singletons. The sample taken for sequencing was CD4+ T cells from PBMCs. All receptors derive from a human donor in good health.

The chain uses TRBV15 and TRBJ2-7, with TRBD1 matching 7 bases. CDR1 is LNHNV, CDR2 YYDKDF, per germline (reference sequence). V lost 2 bases to trimming and J lost 3 bases; unmatched junction nucleotides: 7. The CDR3 runs to 15 residues. The CDR3, as DNA: TGTGCCACCAGCAGACCCCGCAGGGGGATCTACGAGCAGTACTTC. Amino acids: CATSRPRRGIYEQYF.

The chain employs TRBV20-1 and TRBJ2-5, with 9 bases fitting TRBD2. The ends lost 6 bases at V and 4 bases at J; junction bases unmatched: 6. Germline V gives CDR1 DFQATT, CDR2 SNEGSKA (reference sequence). The CDR3 is made up of 13 amino acids. The CDR3 DNA reads as TGCAGTGCAGTTTTAGCGGGAGCAGAGACCCAGTACTTC. The encoded protein is CSAVLAGAETQYF.

This clonotype was seen just once. The V call is TRBV7-2, the J call TRBJ2-3, with D perhaps TRBD2 (6 bases). From germline, CDR1 is SGHTA and CDR2 FQGNSA. V was cut by 5 bases and J by 4 bases, with 13 bases left in between. The CDR3 is 14 residues long. DNA for the CDR3: TGTGCCAGCAGCCTAACTAGCACCGCAGATACGCAGTATTTT. Its translation is CASSLTSTADTQYF. Variable domain in full (rest from reference TRBV7-2 and TRBJ2-3): GAGVSQSPSNKVTEKGKDVELRCDPISGHTALYWYRQSLGQGLEFLIYFQGNSAPDKSGLPSDRFSAERTGGSVSTLTIQRTQQEDSAVYLCASSLTSTADTQYFGPGTRLTVL.

This clonotype was detected a few times. The rearrangement uses TRBV27 and TRBJ1-5; unclear D gene. Trimming stripped 2 bases from V and 2 bases from J, with 10 bases between. From germline, CDR1 is MNHEY and CDR2 SMNVEV (reference sequence). CDR3 length: 15 residues. The CDR3 is CASSLEAGGNQPQHF. The CDR3 nucleotides read TGTGCCAGCAGTTTAGAGGCAGGTGGCAATCAGCCCCAGCATTTT.

The chain combines TRBV30 with TRBJ2-3; D possibly corresponds to TRBD2 (6 bases). CDR1 GTSNPN and CDR2 SVGIG come from the germline V gene (reference sequence). V lost 2 bases to trimming and J lost 2 bases, with 14 bases between them. The CDR3 extends over 15 amino acids. CDR3 coding DNA: TGTGCCTGGAGTCGCGGGGCCCGTTCCACAGATACGCAGTATTTT. This encodes CAWSRGARSTDTQYF.

The genes are TRBV12-3 or TRBV12-4 and TRBJ2-7, with 9 bases fitting TRBD2. With 5 bases clipped from V and 2 bases from J, the junction kept 4 bases outside the gene matches. The CDR3 sequence is 14 residues long. CDR3 nucleotides: TGTGCCAGCAGTCGTGCGGGAGGGACCTACGAGCAGTACTTC. It encodes CASSRAGGTYEQYF.

This clonotype has a single count. This sequence joins TRBV29-1 and TRBJ2-3; unclear D gene. V lost 2 bases and J 6 bases, leaving 15 bases between the germline ends. The CDR3 loop spans 14 amino acids. Germline values: CDR1 SQVTM, CDR2 ANQGSEA. The CDR3 DNA follows: TGCAGCGTTGAATCTCCCGGACCGGTCGATACGCAGTATTTT. Encoded protein: CSVESPGPVDTQYF.

The J gene is TRBJ2-7, the V gene TRBV7-2, with TRBD2 matching over 15 bases. Germline assignment: CDR1 SGHTA and CDR2 FQGNSA. Trimming cost V 6 bases and J 5 bases; bases outside gene matches: 5. There are 15 residues in the CDR3. The CDR3 sequence is CASRIGTSGRNEQYF. The CDR3 nucleotides read TGTGCCAGCAGGATCGGGACTAGCGGGAGGAACGAGCAGTACTTC.

V and J are TRBV20-1 and TRBJ2-1; D gene unclear. The length of the CDR3 is 11 residues. V was shortened by 4 bases and J by 7 bases, with 8 bases between the two germline ends. Germline V gene lookup returns CDR1 DFQATT and CDR2 SNEGSKA (reference sequence). The CDR3 coding sequence is TGCAGTGCTAAGGCTCAAAATGAGCAGTTCTTC. Amino acids: CSAKAQNEQFF.

The rearrangement joins TRBV20-1 to TRBJ2-7, with D unclear. V was shortened by 0 bases and J by 2 bases, with 11 bases between the two germline ends. The CDR3 extends over 14 amino acids. Germline CDR1 and CDR2: DFQATT and SNEGSKA (reference sequence). The CDR3 is CSARDRRSPYEQYF. For the CDR3, the DNA is TGCAGTGCTAGAGATCGTAGAAGCCCCTACGAGCAGTACTTC.

The J gene is TRBJ2-3, the V gene TRBV24-1; 9 positions match TRBD2. Germline V CDR1 and CDR2: KGHDR, SFDVKD. The V gene end was trimmed by 8 bases and the J gene end by 2 bases; junction bases not matched to a gene: 7. The CDR3 contains 15 residues. CDR3 DNA sequence: TGTGCCACCACTAGCGGGACGAACCCCACAGATACGCAGTATTTT. Amino acid sequence: CATTSGTNPTDTQYF.

This sequence joins TRBV27 and TRBJ1-1; D is uncertain. The V gene lost 4 bases and the J gene lost 1 base, with 7 bases spanning the gap. The CDR3 contains 13 residues. CDR1 and CDR2 (germline): MNHEY, SMNVEV (reference sequence). CDR3: CASSSNWNTEAFF. For the CDR3, the DNA is TGTGCCAGCAGTTCGAATTGGAACACTGAAGCTTTCTTT.

The chain links TRBV20-1 to TRBJ2-1, with 7 positions matching TRBD2. The CDR3 sequence is 14 residues long. Germline CDR1 and CDR2: DFQATT and SNEGSKA (reference sequence). Germline trimming cut 1 base from V and 8 bases from J; bases unmatched to any gene: 8. CDR3 region: CSARGLALSYEQFF. The CDR3 DNA sequence: TGCAGTGCTAGAGGACTAGCTTTGAGTTATGAGCAGTTCTTC.

The chain couples TRBV20-1 to TRBJ2-3; no reliable D call. Germline lookup yields CDR1 DFQATT and CDR2 SNEGSKA (reference sequence). The CDR3 is 14 amino acids. Trimming pared 2 bases from V and 1 base from J, leaving 10 bases between. CDR3 in DNA: TGCAGTGCTAGAAGTGGGATTGGCACAGATACGCAGTATTTT. It is translated as CSARSGIGTDTQYF.

The chain combines TRBV5-1 with TRBJ2-7; 10 nucleotides match TRBD2. V shed 4 bases, J shed 3 bases, and the junction held 7 bases outside the gene matches. The CDR3 length is 15 residues. CDR1 and CDR2 (germline): SGHRS, YFSETQ. The CDR3 loop is CASSRSGRDHYEQYF. CDR3 DNA: TGCGCCAGCAGCCGGAGCGGGAGGGACCACTACGAGCAGTACTTC.